This TCR beta chain was sequenced in a study of shared T cell receptors in the human thymus. Measured with immunoSEQ multiplex PCR; TCRdb has only the in-frame clones, and not every one. The profile shows just under 550,000 clones, about 84% of them singletons. The trim removed 4 bases at V and 4 bases at J, leaving 18 bases unmatched. The CDR3 extends over 19 amino acids. Germline V gene lookup returns CDR1 LGHNA and CDR2 YSLEER. This sample also appeared in a second study, on human thymus T cells. As that report states: Corrective surgery for congenital heart defects was being performed on the healthy Finnish infants who served as donors. From resections taken during corrective heart surgery, the thymus tissue was obtained. Thymic and blood repertoires appeared to show biased V and J gene usage. Highly overlapping thymic repertoires in unrelated individuals were reported by related research.

Sequencing was done on a sample of thymocytes. The J gene is TRBJ2-1, the V gene TRBV4-3; TRBD2 aligns across 8 bases. The TCR was taken from a boy under two years old with a congenital heart defect. The CDR3 reads CASSPLGMSGSRPYNEQFF. The CDR3 bases are TGCGCCAGCAGCCCCCTCGGAATGAGCGGGAGTCGGCCGTACAATGAGCAGTTCTTC.